This entry concerns a single T cell receptor (beta chain). It lacks a known antigen. Base qualities were left out, and no much larger clone turns up one base away. The library was built by means of PCR. Data came from an Illumina HiSeq 2500. TCR libraries were prepared with molecular barcoding, using unique molecular identifiers to normalize TCRbeta repertoire quantification. The raw public data were reprocessed by TCRdb itself: fastp quality trimming at Q25, MiXCR clonotype calling, in-frame beta chains only. CDR3 protein sequences are deduplicated, and each keeps its most common genes and DNA. The sample table lists about 500,000 distinct CDR3 sequences, less than 35% of them with a count of one. Jointly, the top ten make up around 2.5% of the sample. These data come from a study of T-cell reconstitution after alpha-beta-depleted transplantation in children (dated by TCRdb to 2015 to 2016). A note on the overall study: Using TCR repertoire profiling, the study quantitatively followed how T-cell immune reconstitution unfolded in children after TCRalphabeta/CD19-depleted allogeneic hematopoietic cell transplantation.

Relative to germline, V is 5 bases shorter and J is 4 bases shorter, with 20 bases between their ends. The CDR3 sequence holds 16 residues, the cysteine and phenylalanine included. Solely the CDR3 DNA is kept, with 48 bases framed from the first base. The source is a human donor who donated a stem cell graft to a child with aplastic anemia. The source material was PBMCs from the stem cell graft donor, sampled from the stem cell graft. This sequence uses TRBV12-3 or TRBV12-4 and TRBJ1-1; the D gene is perhaps TRBD1, on 5 matching bases. For the CDR3, the sequence is CASSRMGGRAGTEAFF. The nucleotides read TGTGCCAGCAGTAGGATGGGGGGAAGGGCGGGCACTGAAGCTTTCTTT.